A selection of T cell receptor beta chains follows, all from one sample in a study of shared clonotypes between healthy human individuals. Assay used: immunoSEQ multiplex PCR; TCRdb lists only in-frame clones, some missing. This table has about 2.4 million clones, 90% to 95% appearing once. Sequences were obtained from naive CD4+ T cells from PBMCs. Source of these receptors: a man between 18 and 29 years old in good health. Some clones in this sample may be carry-over from other donors' samples. Both conserved end residues are part of each CDR3.

v_call cdr3_aa
TRBV6-1 CASTARGLSGYTF
TRBV28 CASSSGQTRRNNEQFF
TRBV5-1 CASSVTGTGSATNEKLFF
TRBV11-2 CASLRGLSGELFF
TRBV5-6 CASSVRRTGLSSEQFF
TRBV4-1 CASSPTGPPNTGELFF
TRBV7-5 CARSWQGDTEAFF
TRBV9 CASSGGTGANYEQYF
TRBV2 CASSVRVFATNEKLFF
TRBV28 CASSSSVFGAYEQYF
TRBV7-2 CASSLVSGTSRSKRETQYF
TRBV28 CASSLRGYGYTF
TRBV11-3 CASSAPGEGDTIYF
TRBV7-3 CASSLNPTEQFF
TRBV18 CASSRGTSGTSEQYF
TRBV5-1 CASSEGTGAFF
TRBV28 CASSSPSSGSSSLEFF
TRBV7-6 CASSLSLAGRDEQFF
TRBV27 CASSLGGGNTIYF
TRBV9 CASSVAGGQADTQYF
TRBV12-5 CASGPSGTGEQYF
TRBV6-6 CASRTGLATYTGELFF
TRBV6-4 CASSVGSFTDTQYF
TRBV15 CATSEGNYGYTF
TRBV5-4 CASSLPRPGGGEQFF
TRBV6-1 CASSEVGFGEQYF
TRBV9 CASSETDGNTIYF
TRBV21-1 CASSKKTRGRYEQYF
TRBV2 CASSEWGLAITYEQYF
TRBV19 CASSILRGSYTGELFF
TRBV19 CASSARNIQGDYGYTF
TRBV28 CASSPASGRPYEQYF
TRBV19 CASSIGRQPGQPQHF
TRBV28 CASSLYLGLAGGLSYEQYF
TRBV5-1 CASSGPGTGGSRETQYF
TRBV5-4 CASRRSQGDFSGGYTF
TRBV18 CASSPSGRGGQPQHF
TRBV28 CASLGGAGNTIYF
TRBV29-1 CSVEDFRGHNTGELFF
TRBV5-1 CASSPEGLSSYEQYF
TRBV9 CASRPYSSTDTQYF
TRBV15 CATSRVRGTSEKLFF
TRBV6-5 CASSNTGNHQPQHF
TRBV29-1 CSVGMLVQETQYF
TRBV4-2 CASSPGTGQETQYF
TRBV28 CASSLGGGRWDEQYF
TRBV5-4 CASSFGQGIYEQYF
TRBV19 CASSTFRDYGYTF
TRBV30 CAWGAGTEKLFF